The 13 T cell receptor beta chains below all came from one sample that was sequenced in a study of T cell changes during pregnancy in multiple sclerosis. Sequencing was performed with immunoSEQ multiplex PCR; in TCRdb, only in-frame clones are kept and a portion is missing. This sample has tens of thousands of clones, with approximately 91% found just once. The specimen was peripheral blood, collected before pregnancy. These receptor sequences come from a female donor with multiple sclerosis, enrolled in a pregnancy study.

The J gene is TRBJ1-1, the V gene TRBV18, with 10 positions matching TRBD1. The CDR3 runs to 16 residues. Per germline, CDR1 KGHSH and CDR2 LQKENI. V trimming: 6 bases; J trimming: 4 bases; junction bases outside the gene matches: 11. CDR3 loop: CASSPGTGVSTTEAFF. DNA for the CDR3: TGTGCCAGCTCCCCCGGGACAGGGGTTTCGACCACTGAAGCTTTCTTT. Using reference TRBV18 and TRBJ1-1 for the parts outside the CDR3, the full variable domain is NAGVMQNPRHLVRRRGQEARLRCSPMKGHSHVYWYRQLPEEGLKFMVYLQKENIIDESGMPKERFSAEFPKEGPSILRIQQVVRGDSAAYFCASSPGTGVSTTEAFFGQGTRLTVV.

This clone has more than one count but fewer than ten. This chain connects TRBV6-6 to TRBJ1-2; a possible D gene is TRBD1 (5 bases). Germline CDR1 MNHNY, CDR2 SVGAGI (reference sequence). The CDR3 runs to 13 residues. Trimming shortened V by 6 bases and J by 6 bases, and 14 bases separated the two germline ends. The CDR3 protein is CASSDLGVNGYTF. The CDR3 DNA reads TGTGCCAGCAGCGACCTAGGGGTCAATGGCTACACCTTC.

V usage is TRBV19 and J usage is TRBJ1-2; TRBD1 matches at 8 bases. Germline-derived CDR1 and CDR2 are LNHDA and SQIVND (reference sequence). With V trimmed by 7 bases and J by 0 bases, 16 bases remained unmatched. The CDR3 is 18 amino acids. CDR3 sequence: CASILQPGTGSTNYGYTF. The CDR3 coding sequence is TGTGCCAGTATCCTCCAGCCCGGGACAGGATCCACTAACTATGGCTACACCTTC.

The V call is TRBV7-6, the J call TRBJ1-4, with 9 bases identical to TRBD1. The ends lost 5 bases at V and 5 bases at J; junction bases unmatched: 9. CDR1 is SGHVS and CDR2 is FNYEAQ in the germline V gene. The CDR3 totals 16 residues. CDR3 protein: CASSPSPGQGNEKLFF. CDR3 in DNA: TGTGCCAGCAGCCCGAGTCCGGGACAGGGCAATGAAAAACTGTTTTTT.

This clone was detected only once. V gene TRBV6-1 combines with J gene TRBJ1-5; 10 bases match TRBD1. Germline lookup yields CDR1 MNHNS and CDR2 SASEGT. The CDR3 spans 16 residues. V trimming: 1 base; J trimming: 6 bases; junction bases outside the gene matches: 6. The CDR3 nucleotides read TGTGCCAGCAGTGAAGGAGTCGGGACAGGGGTTCAGCCCCAGCATTTT. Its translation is CASSEGVGTGVQPQHF.

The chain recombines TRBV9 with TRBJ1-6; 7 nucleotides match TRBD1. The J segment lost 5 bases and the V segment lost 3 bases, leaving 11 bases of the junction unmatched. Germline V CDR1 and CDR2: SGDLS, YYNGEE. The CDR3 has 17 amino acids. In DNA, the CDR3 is TGTGCCAGCAGCGGACTACTTGACAGGGACAATAATTCACCCCTCCACTTT. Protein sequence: CASSGLLDRDNNSPLHF.

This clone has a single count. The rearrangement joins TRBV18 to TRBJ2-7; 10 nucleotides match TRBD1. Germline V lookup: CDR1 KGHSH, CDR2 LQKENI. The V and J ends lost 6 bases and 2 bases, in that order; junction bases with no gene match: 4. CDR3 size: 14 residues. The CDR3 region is CASSPGTGAYEQYF. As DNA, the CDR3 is TGTGCCAGCTCCCCCGGGACAGGGGCCTACGAGCAGTACTTC.

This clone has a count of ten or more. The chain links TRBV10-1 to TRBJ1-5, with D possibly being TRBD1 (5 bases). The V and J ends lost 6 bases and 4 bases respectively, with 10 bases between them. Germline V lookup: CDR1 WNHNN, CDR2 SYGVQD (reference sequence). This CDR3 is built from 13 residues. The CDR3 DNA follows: TGCGCCAGCAGCGTCGGGGGGAATCAGCCCCAGCATTTT. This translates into CASSVGGNQPQHF.

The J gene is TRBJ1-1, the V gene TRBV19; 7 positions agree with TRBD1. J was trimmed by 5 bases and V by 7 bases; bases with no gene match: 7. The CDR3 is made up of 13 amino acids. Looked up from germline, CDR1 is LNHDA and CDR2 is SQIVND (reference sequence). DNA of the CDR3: TGTGCCAGTAATCGACAGGGTGGGACTGAAGCTTTCTTT. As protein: CASNRQGGTEAFF. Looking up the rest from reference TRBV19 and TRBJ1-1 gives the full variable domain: DGGITQSPKYLFRKEGQNVTLSCEQNLNHDAMYWYRQDPGQGLRLIYYSQIVNDFQKGDIAEGYSVSREKKESFPLTVTSAQKNPTAFYLCASNRQGGTEAFFGQGTRLTVV.

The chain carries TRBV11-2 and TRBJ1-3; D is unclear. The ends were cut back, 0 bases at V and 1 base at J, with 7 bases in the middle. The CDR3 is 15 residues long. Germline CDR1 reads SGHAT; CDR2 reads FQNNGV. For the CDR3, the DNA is TGTGCCAGCAGCTTAGACCCGAGGTCTGGAAACACCATATATTTT. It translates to CASSLDPRSGNTIYF.

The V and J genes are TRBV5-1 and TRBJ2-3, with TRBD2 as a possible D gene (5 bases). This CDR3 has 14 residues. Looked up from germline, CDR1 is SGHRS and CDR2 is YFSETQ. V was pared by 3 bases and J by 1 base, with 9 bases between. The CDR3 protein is CASSYYSGTDTQYF. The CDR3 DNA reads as TGCGCCAGCAGCTATTATAGCGGCACAGATACGCAGTATTTT.

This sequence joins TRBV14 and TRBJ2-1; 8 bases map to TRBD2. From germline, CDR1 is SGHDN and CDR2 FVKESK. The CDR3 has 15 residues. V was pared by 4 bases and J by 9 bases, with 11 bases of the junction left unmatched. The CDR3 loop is CASSRWGSGEVEQFF. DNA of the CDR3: TGTGCCAGCAGCCGGTGGGGTAGCGGGGAGGTTGAGCAGTTCTTC.

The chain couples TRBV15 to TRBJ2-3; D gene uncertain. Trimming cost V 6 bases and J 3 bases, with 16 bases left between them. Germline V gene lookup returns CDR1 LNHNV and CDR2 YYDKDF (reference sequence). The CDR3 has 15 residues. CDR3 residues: CATSSIRESTDTQYF. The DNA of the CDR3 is TGTGCCACCAGTTCCATAAGAGAGAGTACAGATACGCAGTATTTT. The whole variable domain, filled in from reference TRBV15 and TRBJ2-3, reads DAMVIQNPRYQVTQFGKPVTLSCSQTLNHNVMYWYQQKSSQAPKLLFHYYDKDFNNEADTPDNFQSRRPNTSFCFLDIRSPGLGDTAMYLCATSSIRESTDTQYFGPGTRLTVL.